The subject of this entry is one TCR beta chain. This sample was taken from a study of blood T cell repertoires in COVID-19. Study at large: The United States, Italy and Spain were the sources of the acute and convalescent COVID-19 samples. Nucleic acid was either cDNA or gDNA, and it came from T cells, B-cell-depleted T cells, or PBMCs.

The CDR3 consists of 12 residues. Germline V gene lookup returns CDR1 KGHSH and CDR2 LQKENI. V lost 6 bases, J lost 2 bases, and 7 bases lay in between. Clones were sequenced by immunoSEQ multiplex PCR, and TCRdb holds only the in-frame ones, with some missing. The sample holds 200,000 to 300,000 clones, 88% seen once. This receptor was identified in a woman in her forties who had recovered from COVID-19. The sequencing sample was made of peripheral blood. The chain carries TRBV18 and TRBJ2-5, with D hard to call. The CDR3 DNA reads as TGTGCCAGCTCGCCCAGGCAAGAGACCCAGTACTTC. Amino acids: CASSPRQETQYF.